This TCR beta chain was captured in a study of blood T cell repertoires in COVID-19. Whole-study context: Collection of acute and convalescent COVID-19 samples took place in the United States, Italy and Spain. Sample material is recorded as cDNA or gDNA derived from T cells, B-cell-depleted T cells, or PBMCs.

The CDR3 runs 13 residues. V shed 2 bases and J shed 8 bases, with 12 bases lying between them. Looked up from germline, CDR1 is MDHEN and CDR2 is SYDVKM. How the authors handled the data: Cell counts per sample came from amplifying reference gene primers. Generated by immunoSEQ multiplex PCR, the TCRdb table keeps only in-frame clones and is missing some. V and J calls and clone size follow that table, whereas D and trimming were derived from the DNA. The profile shows around 46,000 clones, 86% of them singletons. This clonotype originated in a man in his 60s with active or convalescent COVID-19. The sample taken for sequencing was peripheral blood. This chain connects TRBV28 to TRBJ1-2; maybe TRBD1 (5 bases). The CDR3 spells CASSLTRVLGYTF. CDR3 in DNA: TGTGCCAGCAGTTTAACCAGGGTACTCGGCTACACCTTC.